This T cell receptor beta chain emerged from a study of long-term antiretroviral therapy in people with HIV. On the study more broadly: The earliest samples came about a decade before the 2015 immediate-ART recommendation.

This CDR3 is built from 14 residues. Trimming took 3 bases from V and 6 from J, leaving 16 bases between them. Germline-derived CDR1 and CDR2 are SGDLS and YYNGEE. Sequencing used immunoSEQ v3.0 at survey level. TCRdb's copy holds only in-frame clones and misses some; the assay was immunoSEQ multiplex PCR. The sample lists 23,000 or so clones; 76% were seen once. The study drew at least one pre-ART and at least two post-ART PBMC samples from every donor. This receptor was obtained from a woman aged 35 to 49 with HIV. The source was unsorted PBMCs, collected 0.5 years after starting antiretroviral therapy. The chain has TRBV9 and TRBJ2-7, with a possible D match to TRBD2 (6 bases). CDR3 DNA: TGTGCCAGCAGCGAATCCATCGGGGGAGGCGAGCAGTACTTC. Protein sequence: CASSESIGGGEQYF.